This paragraph covers one T cell receptor (beta chain) sequence. Its antigen remains unknown. Recipients were bled about 28 days pretransplant and at posttransplant days 30, 100, 180. This entry belongs to a study of T cell clonotyping in hematopoietic cell transplantation. The CDR3 extends over 14 amino acids. V was pared by 0 bases and J by 3 bases, with 10 bases between. Germline-derived CDR1 and CDR2 are SGHNT and YYREEE (reference sequence). Findings and caveats of the study: After transplant, recipient diversity fell while pathologically expanded clonotypes grew through day 180. Without cell sorting, CD4 versus CD8 contributions remain unresolved.

The protocol was immunoSEQ multiplex PCR, while the TCRdb copy is restricted to in-frame clones and leaves out a portion. The table lists fewer than 1,500 clones, approximately 96% of them singletons. The chain recombines TRBV5-4 with TRBJ2-7; D gene uncertain. Sequencing used PBMCs, obtained 180 days after allogeneic stem cell transplant. The sequence came from a male patient aged 50 to 59 who had an allogeneic stem cell transplant from a related donor, so the T cells may come from the graft donor. Some clones in this sample may be carry-over from other donors' samples. The CDR3 DNA follows: TGTGCCAGCAGCTTGGGCGTAAAGGGCTACGAGCAGTACTTC. Amino acid sequence: CASSLGVKGYEQYF.